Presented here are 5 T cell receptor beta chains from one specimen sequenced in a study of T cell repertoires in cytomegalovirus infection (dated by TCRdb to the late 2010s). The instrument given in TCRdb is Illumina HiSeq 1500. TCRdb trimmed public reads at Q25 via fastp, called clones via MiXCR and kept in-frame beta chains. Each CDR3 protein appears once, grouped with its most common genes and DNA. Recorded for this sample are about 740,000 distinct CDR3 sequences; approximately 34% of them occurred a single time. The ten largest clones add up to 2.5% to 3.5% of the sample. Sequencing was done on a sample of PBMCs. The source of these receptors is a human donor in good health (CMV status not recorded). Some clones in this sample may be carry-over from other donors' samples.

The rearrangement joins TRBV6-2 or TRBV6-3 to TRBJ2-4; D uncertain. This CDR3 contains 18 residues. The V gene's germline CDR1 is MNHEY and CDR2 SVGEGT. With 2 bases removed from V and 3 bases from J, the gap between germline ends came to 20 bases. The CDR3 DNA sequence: TGTGCCAGCAGTTACCGTACCGGTGGGCTCCGTGGCAAAAACATTCAGTACTTC. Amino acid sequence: CASSYRTGGLRGKNIQYF.

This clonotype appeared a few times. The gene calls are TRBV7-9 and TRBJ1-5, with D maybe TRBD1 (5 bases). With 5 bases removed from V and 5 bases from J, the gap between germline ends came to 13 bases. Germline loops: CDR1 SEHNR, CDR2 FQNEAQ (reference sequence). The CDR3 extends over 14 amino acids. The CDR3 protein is CASSPDRSHQPQHF. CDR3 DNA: TGTGCCAGCAGCCCCGACAGATCCCATCAGCCCCAGCATTTT.

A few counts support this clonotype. The CDR3 loop reads CASSYGQAGQPQHF. The DNA of the CDR3 is TGTGCCAGCAGTTACGGACAGGCCGGCCAGCCCCAGCATTTT. J is TRBJ1-5 and V is TRBV6-5, with 7 bases lining up with TRBD1. The CDR3 has 14 residues. Losses at the gene ends were 2 bases for V and 7 bases for J; bases not matched to a gene: 5. The germline CDR1 and CDR2 sequences are MNHEY and SVGAGI.

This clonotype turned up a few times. As DNA, the CDR3 is TGTGCCAGCAGTCCTTCAGCAGCCGGAGGGGGCTACACCTTC. Protein sequence: CASSPSAAGGGYTF. The chain recombines TRBV12-3 or TRBV12-4 with TRBJ1-2; D gene uncertain. CDR3 size: 14 residues. The germline V and J ends were trimmed by 5 bases and 8 bases, with 18 bases remaining between them.

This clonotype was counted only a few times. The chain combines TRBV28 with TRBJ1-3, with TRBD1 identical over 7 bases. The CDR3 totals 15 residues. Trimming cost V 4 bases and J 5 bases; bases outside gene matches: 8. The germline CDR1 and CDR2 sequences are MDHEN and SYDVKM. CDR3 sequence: CASSSPGQRRNTIYF. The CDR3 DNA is TGTGCCAGCAGTTCCCCGGGACAGAGAAGAAACACCATATATTTT.